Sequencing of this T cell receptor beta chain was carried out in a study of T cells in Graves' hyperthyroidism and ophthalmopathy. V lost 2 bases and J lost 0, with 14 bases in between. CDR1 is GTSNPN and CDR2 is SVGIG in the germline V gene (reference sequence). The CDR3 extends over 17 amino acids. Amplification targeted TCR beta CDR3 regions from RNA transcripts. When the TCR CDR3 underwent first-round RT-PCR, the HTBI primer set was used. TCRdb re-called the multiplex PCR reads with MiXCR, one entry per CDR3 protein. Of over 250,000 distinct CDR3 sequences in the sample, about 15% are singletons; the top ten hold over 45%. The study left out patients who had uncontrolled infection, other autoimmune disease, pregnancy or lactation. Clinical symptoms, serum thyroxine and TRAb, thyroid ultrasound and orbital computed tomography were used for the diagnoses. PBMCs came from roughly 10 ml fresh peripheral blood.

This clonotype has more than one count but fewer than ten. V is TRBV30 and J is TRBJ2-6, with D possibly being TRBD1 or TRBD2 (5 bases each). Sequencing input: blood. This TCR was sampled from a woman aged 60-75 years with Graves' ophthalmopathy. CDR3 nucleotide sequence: TGTGCCTGGAGTTCCCCCGGGGCTAGCTCTGGGGCCAACGTCCTGACTTTC. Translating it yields CAWSSPGASSGANVLTF.